This T cell receptor beta chain is drawn from a study of cytomegalovirus exposure and HLA in healthy donors. Whole-study findings and limits: In a later analysis, V- and J-gene trimming of beta chains associated with a DCLRE1C missense variant, replicated independently. For most subjects, TCR beta sequences were reported to predict HLA-A and HLA-B alleles with accuracy. Later findings reportedly placed an Asian-associated ancestry cluster below the roughly 700-donor mean for N-insertions. Near-uniform donor sequencing depth was presumed by presence/absence analyses.

60 Vbeta and 13 Jbeta primers were used in PCR. Repertoires were generated with immunoSEQ multiplex PCR, while TCRdb's copy carries only in-frame clones and drops some. In the table there are 200,000 or so clones, about 89% of which are singletons. V was trimmed by 7 bases and J by 7 bases, leaving 32 bases between them. The CDR3 is 19 amino acids. Per the germline V gene, CDR1 is SGHVS and CDR2 is FQNEAQ. As to this clone: Its antigen remains unidentified.

This rearrangement joins TRBV7-8 to TRBJ1-5, with a possible D match to TRBD1 (5 bases). The sequence was obtained from a man aged 25-45 years in good health and CMV-seronegative. Sequencing used PBMCs. The CDR3 reads CASMRKLRGVIGARQPQHF. The CDR3, as DNA: TGTGCCAGCATGCGCAAGCTTAGAGGAGTTATAGGGGCGAGGCAGCCCCAGCATTTT.